Listed here are 19 T cell receptor beta chains from one sample, sequenced in a study of blood T cell repertoires in COVID-19. The assay was immunoSEQ multiplex PCR, and TCRdb's table has in-frame clones only and misses some. The data show 250,000 to 400,000 clones, with about 91% seen just once and approximately 1.6% held by the top ten. The sequencing input was peripheral blood. The origin of the receptors is a woman under 40 with COVID-19, enrolled during active disease.

This clone was observed once. This rearrangement joins TRBV29-1 to TRBJ1-2; a possible D gene is TRBD1 (5 bases). With 1 base removed from V and 7 bases from J, the gap between germline ends came to 13 bases. The CDR3 is made up of 13 amino acids. Germline values: CDR1 SQVTM, CDR2 ANQGSEA. The CDR3 sequence: CSVEGQGMAGYTF. The CDR3 DNA reads TGCAGCGTTGAAGGGCAGGGTATGGCTGGCTACACCTTC.

On this clone itself: An end of the junction does not agree with germline; a read error may underlie this. This chain joins TRBV7-9 and TRBJ2-5; TRBD2 is a possible D gene (6 bases). CDR1 and CDR2 from the germline V gene are SEHNR and FQNEAQ (reference sequence). The CDR3 consists of 12 residues. CDR3 protein: CAELLGGDAVNF. The CDR3 region has the DNA TGTGCCGAGCTCCTGGGCGGGGACGCAGTCAACTTC. The full variable domain, in which reference TRBV7-9 and TRBJ2-5 provide the parts outside the CDR3, is DTGVSQNPRHKITKRGQNVTFRCDPISEHNRLYWYRQTLGQGPEFLTYFQNEAQLEKSRLLSDRFSAERPKGSFSTLEIQRTEQGDSAMYLCAELLGGDAVNFGPGTRLLVL.

The rearrangement uses TRBV19 and TRBJ1-1, with a tentative D call TRBD1 (6 bases). CDR3 length equals 18 residues. Trimming removed 5 bases from V and 1 base from J, with 23 bases in between. Per the germline V gene, CDR1 is LNHDA and CDR2 is SQIVND (reference sequence). For the CDR3, the DNA is TGTGCCAGTAGTGTTGGACAGTCACCCAATTCGGGGAACACTGAAGCTTTCTTT. It encodes CASSVGQSPNSGNTEAFF.

This chain connects TRBV2 to TRBJ1-2; D perhaps matches TRBD1 (5 bases). The CDR3 extends over 11 amino acids. The V end was cut by 6 bases, the J end by 5 bases, with 7 bases between. Germline V gives CDR1 SNHLY, CDR2 FYNNEI. The CDR3 coding sequence is TGTGCCAGCAGGAGACAGTATGGCTACACCTTC. Translating gives CASRRQYGYTF. Based on the CDR3 plus reference TRBV2 and TRBJ1-2, the full variable domain is EPEVTQTPSHQVTQMGQEVILRCVPISNHLYFYWYRQILGQKVEFLVSFYNNEISEKSEIFDDQFSVERPDGSNFTLKIRSTKLEDSAMYFCASRRQYGYTFGSGTRLTVV.

V gene TRBV5-6 combines with J gene TRBJ2-3; D gene ambiguous. Trimming stripped 3 bases from V and 5 bases from J, with 7 bases between. CDR3 length: 12 amino acids. Germline V lookup: CDR1 SGHDT, CDR2 YYEEEE. CDR3 DNA sequence: TGTGCCAGCAGCTCCAATTTAGATACGCAGTATTTT. It yields the protein CASSSNLDTQYF.

This clone has at least ten counts. The rearrangement links TRBV4-2 to TRBJ1-5; no definite D call. Trimming took off 1 base at V and 9 bases at J, with 19 bases between the two ends. CDR1 and CDR2 from the germline V gene are LGHNA and YNFKEQ. The length of the CDR3 is 16 residues. The CDR3 region has the DNA TGTGCCAGCAGCCAAGTATTTGAGACCCCCGGCGGGCCCCAGCATTTT. Protein: CASSQVFETPGGPQHF.

The rearrangement links TRBV5-4 to TRBJ2-5; 9 bases align to TRBD1. This CDR3 has 16 amino acids. The germline V gene encodes CDR1 SGHNT and CDR2 YYREEE (reference sequence). V lost 3 bases and J lost 3; bases outside the gene matches: 9. The chain's CDR3 is CASSSRLGTGKETQYF. The CDR3 DNA sequence: TGTGCCAGCAGCTCACGCCTCGGGACAGGGAAAGAGACCCAGTACTTC.

The chain couples TRBV4-3 to TRBJ1-4; D is undetermined. The CDR3 is 16 amino acids. Trimming left V 1 base short and J 8 bases short, with 17 bases between. CDR1 is LGHNA and CDR2 is YSLEER in the germline V gene. Here the CDR3 reads CASSQGSGRGAEKLFF. DNA for the CDR3: TGCGCCAGCAGCCAAGGATCGGGGAGAGGAGCGGAAAAACTGTTTTTT.

The chain combines TRBV20-1 with TRBJ2-3; D unresolved. Germline CDR1 DFQATT, CDR2 SNEGSKA (reference sequence). V dropped 6 bases and J dropped 6 bases, with 10 bases sitting between them. The CDR3 totals 11 residues. The CDR3 loop is CSAPTGDTQYF. The CDR3 coding sequence is TGCAGTGCCCCCACCGGGGATACGCAGTATTTT.

This chain links TRBV14 with TRBJ1-2, with TRBD1 identical over 10 bases. The ends lost 0 bases at V and 7 bases at J; junction bases unmatched: 11. This CDR3 has 17 amino acids. Germline loops: CDR1 SGHDN, CDR2 FVKESK. In DNA, the CDR3 is TGTGCCAGCAGCCAAGAGTGGGACAGGGGAACCTGGGGTGGCTACACCTTC. Translated, it gives CASSQEWDRGTWGGYTF.

The V call is TRBV11-3, the J call TRBJ2-1; TRBD1 might be the D (6 bases). Germline assignment: CDR1 SGHNT and CDR2 YENEEA. The CDR3 sequence is 14 residues long. V was pared by 5 bases and J by 3 bases, with 11 bases between. The CDR3 coding sequence is TGTGCCAGCAGCCCCCCGGGACACTACAATGAGCAGTTCTTC. Encoded protein: CASSPPGHYNEQFF.

The chain is built from TRBV2 and TRBJ2-2; TRBD2 might be the D (6 bases). Germline CDR1 reads SNHLY; CDR2 reads FYNNEI. Trimming left V 5 bases short and J 4 bases short, with 17 bases between. The CDR3 totals 16 residues. The CDR3: CASSRGGLVGTGELFF. CDR3 in DNA: TGTGCCAGCAGTCGAGGAGGGCTAGTAGGCACCGGGGAGCTGTTTTTT.

The chain employs TRBV9 and TRBJ2-1; no clear D gene. V was shortened by 5 bases and J by 9 bases, with 12 bases between the two germline ends. CDR3 length equals 12 residues. Germline V CDR1 and CDR2: SGDLS, YYNGEE. The CDR3 sequence: CASRALEVEQFF. The CDR3, as DNA: TGTGCCAGCAGGGCTCTAGAGGTTGAGCAGTTCTTC.

This clone has just one count. This chain links TRBV27 with TRBJ1-1; 9 bases are a match to TRBD1. Germline CDR1 is MNHEY and CDR2 is SMNVEV (reference sequence). This CDR3 has 15 amino acids. After removal of 5 bases from V and 5 bases from J, the junction contained 9 bases not matched to a gene. The CDR3, as DNA: TGTGCCAGCAGTATCACAGGGGGCGCGGGTACTGAAGCTTTCTTT. It is translated as CASSITGGAGTEAFF.

This clone has just one count. The genes are TRBV18 and TRBJ2-3; the D gene is possibly TRBD2 (5 bases). The V end was cut by 3 bases, the J end by 4 bases, with 11 bases between. CDR1 KGHSH and CDR2 LQKENI come from the germline V gene. CDR3 length equals 14 residues. Here the CDR3 reads CASSPESRADTQYF. Written as DNA, the CDR3 is TGTGCCAGCTCACCGGAGTCGAGGGCAGATACGCAGTATTTT.

In the case of this clone: Other DNA sequences from this sample encode an identical CDR3 as well. This sequence joins TRBV7-2 and TRBJ2-5; 11 bases are shared with TRBD2. This CDR3 contains 16 residues. Germline V gene data show CDR1 as SGHTA and CDR2 as FQGNSA. V was clipped by 1 base and J by 2 bases; unmatched bases: 3. This CDR3 is CASSLGLAGGQETQYF. The CDR3 DNA sequence: TGTGCCAGCAGCTTAGGGCTAGCGGGGGGACAAGAGACCCAGTACTTC.

The chain combines TRBV6-5 with TRBJ1-2; no clear D gene. Per germline, CDR1 MNHEY and CDR2 SVGAGI. This CDR3 is 15 amino acids long. With 5 bases removed from V and 3 bases from J, the gap between germline ends came to 16 bases. The CDR3 here is CASSPHSPFYYGYTF. The CDR3 DNA sequence: TGTGCCAGCAGTCCCCACAGTCCCTTCTACTATGGCTACACCTTC.

This clone was seen just once. The V call is TRBV28, the J call TRBJ1-6; D is perhaps TRBD1 (5 bases). CDR1 and CDR2 from the germline V gene are MDHEN and SYDVKM. CDR3 size: 14 residues. V was pared by 5 bases and J by 6 bases, with 11 bases between. DNA for the CDR3: TGTGCCAGCAGTCCGCGGGGGGGTAATTCACCCCTCCACTTT. This encodes CASSPRGGNSPLHF. Supplemented by reference TRBV28 and TRBJ1-6, the full variable domain reads DVKVTQSSRYLVKRTGEKVFLECVQDMDHENMFWYRQDPGLGLRLIYFSYDVKMKEKGDIPEGYSVSREKKERFSLILESASTNQTSMYLCASSPRGGNSPLHFGNGTRLTVT.

The genes are TRBV2 and TRBJ1-2, with 7 bases that match TRBD1. V lost 6 bases, J lost 9 bases, and 13 bases stayed unmatched. This CDR3 has 14 residues. Germline V gene data show CDR1 as SNHLY and CDR2 as FYNNEI. The CDR3 sequence: CASRGDSNTLSYTF. The DNA of the CDR3 is TGTGCCAGCAGGGGGGACAGCAATACCTTAAGCTACACCTTC.